The 10 T cell receptor beta chains below all came from one sample that was sequenced in a study of blood T cells in healthy people across ages. Alongside a J-beta primer mix, a sample-barcoded 5' primer served in a second PCR lasting roughly 7 to 12 cycles. One entry per CDR3 protein, called by TCRdb with MiXCR from the 5' RACE reads. The table has approximately 600,000 distinct CDR3 sequences, around three fifths seen once; the top ten hold around 37%. Sequencing was done on a sample of blood. These receptors were collected from a man aged 55 to 69 in good health.

The V call is TRBV5-1, the J call TRBJ2-1; 9 bases agree with TRBD1. Germline CDR1 reads SGHRS; CDR2 reads YFSETQ. The CDR3 extends over 14 amino acids. The trim removed 3 bases at V and 9 bases at J, leaving 7 bases unmatched. The CDR3 nucleotides read TGCGCCAGCAGCTCACGGACAGGGGTGGTTGAGCAGTTCTTC. Protein sequence: CASSSRTGVVEQFF.

This chain joins TRBV6-1 and TRBJ2-5; TRBD2 might be the D (5 bases). Germline CDR1 reads MNHNS; CDR2 reads SASEGT. This CDR3 region has 14 residues. V lost 6 bases and J 0 bases, leaving 11 bases between the germline ends. The CDR3 spells CASRWTGYQETQYF. The CDR3 bases are TGTGCCAGCAGGTGGACGGGGTACCAAGAGACCCAGTACTTC.

The genes are TRBV20-1 and TRBJ2-7; weak D call: TRBD1 (6 bases). Germline CDR1 DFQATT, CDR2 SNEGSKA (reference sequence). This CDR3 comprises 14 residues. Trimming pared 7 bases from V and 3 bases from J, leaving 19 bases between. The CDR3 DNA sequence: TGCAGTGGGTTGGGTCAGGGGATGGACTACGAGCAGTACTTC. Translated, it gives CSGLGQGMDYEQYF.

V and J are TRBV7-2 and TRBJ2-1; perhaps TRBD2 as D (7 bases). The DNA end lines up better with TRBJ2-7; the J call may be wrong. The CDR3 sequence is 15 residues long. Germline CDR1 SGHTA, CDR2 FQGNSA. The chain's CDR3 is CASSLGGGAGNEQYF. CDR3 DNA sequence: TGTGCCAGCAGCTTAGGAGGGGGGGCCGGCAATGAGCAGTACTTC.

V is TRBV5-1 and J is TRBJ2-1; 8 positions agree with TRBD2. V lost 7 bases to trimming and J lost 5 bases; unmatched junction nucleotides: 8. Germline CDR1 SGHRS, CDR2 YFSETQ. CDR3 length: 14 amino acids. The DNA of the CDR3 is TGCGCCAGCTCCGGGACTAGTCGTAACAATGAGCAGTTCTTC. Translating gives CASSGTSRNNEQFF.

The rearrangement joins TRBV4-1 to TRBJ2-5, with 8 nucleotides matching TRBD1. Germline V lookup: CDR1 MGHRA, CDR2 YSYEKL. With V trimmed by 2 bases and J by 11 bases, 10 bases remained unmatched. The CDR3 spans 14 residues. The CDR3 is CASSQPPTRQGQYF. The CDR3 coding sequence is TGCGCCAGCAGCCAACCCCCGACAAGACAGGGGCAGTACTTC.

V is TRBV3-1 and J is TRBJ2-1; 9 bases fit TRBD1. V lost 3 bases and J lost 6; bases outside the gene matches: 6. Germline CDR1 and CDR2: LGHDT and YNNKEL (reference sequence). The length of the CDR3 is 15 residues. The CDR3: CASSQLDRGGNEQFF. For the CDR3, the DNA is TGTGCCAGCAGCCAGCTGGACAGGGGTGGCAATGAGCAGTTCTTC.

This clonotype was seen only a few times. The genes are TRBV29-1 and TRBJ2-7; no definite D call. The CDR3 consists of 11 residues. Between the trimmed V and J ends, which lost 6 bases and 2 bases, there was a span of 8 bases. Germline values: CDR1 SQVTM, CDR2 ANQGSEA. The CDR3 loop reads CSVGGTYEQYF. The CDR3 DNA reads TGCAGCGTCGGCGGTACCTACGAGCAGTACTTC.

The table lists this clonotype with a few counts. V usage is TRBV28 and J usage is TRBJ2-5; 7 bases match TRBD1. CDR1 is MDHEN, CDR2 SYDVKM, per germline. J gave up 11 bases and V 5 bases, and 14 bases lay outside the gene matches. The CDR3 runs to 14 residues. As DNA, the CDR3 is TGTGCCAGCAGTCCCGGGACAGTGAGGGGCCAGCAGTACTTC. It yields the protein CASSPGTVRGQQYF.

A few counts support this clonotype. The chain recombines TRBV20-1 with TRBJ2-7, with 10 bases fitting TRBD2. The trim removed 3 bases at V and 5 bases at J, leaving 10 bases unmatched. This CDR3 spans 15 amino acids. The germline V gene has CDR1 DFQATT and CDR2 SNEGSKA (reference sequence). CDR3 bases: TGCAGTGCTAGGGTAACTAGCGGGGTGGTCCACGAGCAGTACTTC. It encodes CSARVTSGVVHEQYF.